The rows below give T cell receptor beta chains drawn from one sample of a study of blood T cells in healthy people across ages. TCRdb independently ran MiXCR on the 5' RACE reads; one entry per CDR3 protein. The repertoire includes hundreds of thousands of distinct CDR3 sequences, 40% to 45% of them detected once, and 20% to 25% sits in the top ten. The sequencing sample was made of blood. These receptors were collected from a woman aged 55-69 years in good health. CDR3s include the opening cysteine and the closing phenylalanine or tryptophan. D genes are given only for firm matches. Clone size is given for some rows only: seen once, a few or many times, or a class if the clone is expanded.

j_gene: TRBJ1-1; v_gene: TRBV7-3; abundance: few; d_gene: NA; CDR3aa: CASSYSGTEAFF; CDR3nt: TGTGCCAGCAGCTACTCGGGAACTGAAGCTTTCTTT
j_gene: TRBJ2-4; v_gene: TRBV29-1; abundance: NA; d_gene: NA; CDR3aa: CSVDAGPKNIQYF; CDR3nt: TGCAGCGTGGACGCGGGGCCTAAAAACATTCAGTACTTC
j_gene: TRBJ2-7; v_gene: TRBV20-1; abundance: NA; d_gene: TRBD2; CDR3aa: CSAHTGTRRGEEQYF; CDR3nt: TGCAGTGCACACACCGGGACTAGGAGGGGCGAGGAGCAGTACTTC
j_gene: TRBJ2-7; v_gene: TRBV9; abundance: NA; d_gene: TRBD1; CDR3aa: CASSVGAGGPYEQYF; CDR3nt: TGTGCCAGCAGCGTAGGGGCAGGGGGTCCCTACGAGCAGTACTTC
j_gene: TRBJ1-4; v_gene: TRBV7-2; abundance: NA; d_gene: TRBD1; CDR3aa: CASSLSGQGANEKLFF; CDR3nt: TGTGCCAGCAGCTTATCTGGACAGGGAGCTAATGAAAAACTGTTTTTT
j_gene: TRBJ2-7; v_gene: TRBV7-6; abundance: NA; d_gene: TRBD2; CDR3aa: CASSAGLAREQYF; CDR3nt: TGTGCCAGCAGCGCGGGACTAGCGCGCGAGCAGTACTTC
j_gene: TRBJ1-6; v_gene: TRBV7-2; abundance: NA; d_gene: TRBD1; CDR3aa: CASRTGESPLHF; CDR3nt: TGTGCCAGCAGGACAGGGGAATCACCCCTCCACTTT
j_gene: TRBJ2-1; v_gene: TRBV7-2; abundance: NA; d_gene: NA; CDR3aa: CASRSGPLEQFF; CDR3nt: TGTGCCAGCAGGAGTGGGCCACTCGAGCAGTTCTTC
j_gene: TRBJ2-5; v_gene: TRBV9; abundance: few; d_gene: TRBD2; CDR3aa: CASSVSSSGSPGEQYF; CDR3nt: TGTGCCAGCAGCGTAAGCTCTAGCGGGAGTCCCGGTGAGCAGTACTTC
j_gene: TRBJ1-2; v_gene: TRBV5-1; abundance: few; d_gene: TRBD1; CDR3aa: CASSSSRDRATYGYTF; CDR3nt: TGCGCCAGCAGCTCGAGCCGGGACAGGGCCACCTATGGCTACACCTTC
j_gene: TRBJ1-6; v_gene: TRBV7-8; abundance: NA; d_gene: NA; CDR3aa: CAGSYGRRADSPLHF; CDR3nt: TGTGCCGGCAGCTATGGGCGGCGGGCTGATTCACCCCTCCACTTT
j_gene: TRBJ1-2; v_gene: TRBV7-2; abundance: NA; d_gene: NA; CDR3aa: CASSLVEVGRGYTF; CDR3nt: TGTGCCAGCAGCTTAGTTGAAGTAGGGAGAGGCTACACCTTC
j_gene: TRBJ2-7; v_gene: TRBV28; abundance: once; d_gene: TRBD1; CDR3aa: CASRKAGQGSYEQYF; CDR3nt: TGTGCCAGCAGAAAGGCGGGACAGGGGTCCTACGAGCAGTACTTC
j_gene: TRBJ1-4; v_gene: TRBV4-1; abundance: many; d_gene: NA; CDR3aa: CASSQHGTTNEKLFF; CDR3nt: TGCGCCAGCAGCCAACACGGGACAACCAATGAAAAACTGTTTTTT
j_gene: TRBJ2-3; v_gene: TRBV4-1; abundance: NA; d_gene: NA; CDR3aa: CASSQGGSDTDTQYF; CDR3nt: TGCGCCAGCAGCCAAGGGGGATCGGACACAGATACGCAGTATTTT
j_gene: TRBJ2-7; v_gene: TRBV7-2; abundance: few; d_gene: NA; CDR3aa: CASSPLRRTRDRPGYEQYF; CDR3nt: TGTGCCAGCAGCCCCCTTCGACGTACCCGGGACCGGCCTGGATACGAGCAGTACTTC
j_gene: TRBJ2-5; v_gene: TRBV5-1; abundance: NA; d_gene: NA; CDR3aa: CASSWAPGNEQYF; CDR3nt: TGCGCCAGCAGCTGGGCCCCGGGTAATGAGCAGTACTTC
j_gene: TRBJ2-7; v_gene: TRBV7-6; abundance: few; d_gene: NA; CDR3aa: CASSLGGRTAAQYF; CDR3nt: TGTGCCAGCAGCTTAGGGGGACGGACGGCGGCCCAGTACTTC